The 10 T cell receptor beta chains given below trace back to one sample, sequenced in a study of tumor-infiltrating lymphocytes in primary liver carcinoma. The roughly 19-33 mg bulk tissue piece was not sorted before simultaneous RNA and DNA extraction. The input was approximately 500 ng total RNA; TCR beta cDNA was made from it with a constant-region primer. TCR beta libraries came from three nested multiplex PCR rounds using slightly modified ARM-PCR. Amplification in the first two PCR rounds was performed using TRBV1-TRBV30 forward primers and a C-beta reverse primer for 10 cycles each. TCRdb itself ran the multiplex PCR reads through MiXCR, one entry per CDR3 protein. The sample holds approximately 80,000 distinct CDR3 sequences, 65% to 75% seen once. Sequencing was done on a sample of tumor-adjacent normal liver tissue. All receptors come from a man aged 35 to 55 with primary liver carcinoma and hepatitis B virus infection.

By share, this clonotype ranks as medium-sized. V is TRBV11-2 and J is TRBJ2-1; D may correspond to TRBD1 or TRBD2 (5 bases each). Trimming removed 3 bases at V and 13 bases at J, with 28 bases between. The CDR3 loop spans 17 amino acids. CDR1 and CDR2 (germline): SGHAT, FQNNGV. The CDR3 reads CASSFGALTTHIPEQFF. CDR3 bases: TGTGCCAGCAGCTTCGGGGCTCTGACTACCCATATCCCAGAACAGTTCTTC.

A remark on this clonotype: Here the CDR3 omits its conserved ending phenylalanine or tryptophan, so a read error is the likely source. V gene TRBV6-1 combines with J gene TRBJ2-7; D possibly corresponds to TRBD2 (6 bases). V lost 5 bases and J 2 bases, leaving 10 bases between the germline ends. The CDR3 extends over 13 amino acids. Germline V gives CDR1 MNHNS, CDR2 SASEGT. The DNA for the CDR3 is TGTGCCAGCAGTCCTGCGGGACCCTACGAGCAGTACCTC. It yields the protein CASSPAGPYEQYL.

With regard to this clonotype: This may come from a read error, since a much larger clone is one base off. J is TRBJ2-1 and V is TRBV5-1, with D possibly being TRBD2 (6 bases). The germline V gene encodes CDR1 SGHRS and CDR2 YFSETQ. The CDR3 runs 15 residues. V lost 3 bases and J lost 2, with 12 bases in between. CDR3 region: CASSYTWEAYNEQFF. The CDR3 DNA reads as TGCGCCAGCAGCTATACATGGGAGGCCTACAATGAGCAGTTCTTC.

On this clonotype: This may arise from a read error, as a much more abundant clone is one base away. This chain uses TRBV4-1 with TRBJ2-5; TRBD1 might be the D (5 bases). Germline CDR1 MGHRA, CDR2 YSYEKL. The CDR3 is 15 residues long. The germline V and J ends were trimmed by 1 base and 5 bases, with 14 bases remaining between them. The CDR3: CASSQGGHGWETQYF. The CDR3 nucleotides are TGCGCCAGCAGCCAAGGTGGACATGGTTGGGAGACCCAGTACTTC.

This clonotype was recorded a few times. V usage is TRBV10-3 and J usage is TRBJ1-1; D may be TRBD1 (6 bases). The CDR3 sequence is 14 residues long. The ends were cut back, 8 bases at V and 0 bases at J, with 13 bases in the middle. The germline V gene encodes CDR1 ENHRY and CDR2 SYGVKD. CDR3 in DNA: TGTGCCATCCAAGGGGGAGGAGTGAACACTGAAGCTTTCTTT. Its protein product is CAIQGGGVNTEAFF.

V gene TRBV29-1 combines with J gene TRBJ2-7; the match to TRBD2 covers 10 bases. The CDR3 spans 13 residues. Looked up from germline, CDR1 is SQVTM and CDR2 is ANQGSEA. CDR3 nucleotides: TGCTGTGTTGGTGCTAGCGGGAGCTACGAGCAGTACTTC. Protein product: CCVGASGSYEQYF.

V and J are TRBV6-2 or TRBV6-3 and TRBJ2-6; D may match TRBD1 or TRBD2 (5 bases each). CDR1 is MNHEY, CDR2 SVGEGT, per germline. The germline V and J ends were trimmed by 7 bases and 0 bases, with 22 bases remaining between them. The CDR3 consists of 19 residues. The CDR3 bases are TGTGCCAGCACCCCCGGGGTGGGTACAGGCGCCTCTGGGGCCAACGTCCTGACTTTC. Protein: CASTPGVGTGASGANVLTF.

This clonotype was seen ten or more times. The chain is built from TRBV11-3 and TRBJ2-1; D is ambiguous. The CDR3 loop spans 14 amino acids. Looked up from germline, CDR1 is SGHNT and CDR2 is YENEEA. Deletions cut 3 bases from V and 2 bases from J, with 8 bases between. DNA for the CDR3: TGTGCCAGCAGCTTCGCCAGCCCCTACAATGAGCAGTTCTTC. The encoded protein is CASSFASPYNEQFF. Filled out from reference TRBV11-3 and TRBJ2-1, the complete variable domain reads EAGVVQSPRYKIIEKKQPVAFWCNPISGHNTLYWYLQNLGQGPELLIRYENEEAVDDSQLPKDRFSAERLKGVDSTLKIQPAELGDSAVYLCASSFASPYNEQFFGPGTRLTVL.

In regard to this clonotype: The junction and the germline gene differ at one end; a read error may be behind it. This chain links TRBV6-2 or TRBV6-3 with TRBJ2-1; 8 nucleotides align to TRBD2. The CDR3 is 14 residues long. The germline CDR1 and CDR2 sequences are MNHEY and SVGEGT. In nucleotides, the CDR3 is TGTGCCGGCAGTTACCCCATAGCGGGAAATGAGCAGTTCTTC. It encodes CAGSYPIAGNEQFF.

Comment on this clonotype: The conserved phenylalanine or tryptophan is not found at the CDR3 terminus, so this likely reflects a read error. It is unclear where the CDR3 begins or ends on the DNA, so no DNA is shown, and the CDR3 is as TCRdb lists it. This CDR3 is CASSLTAGRSTGEQYY. The chain employs TRBV11-1 and TRBJ2-7; TRBD1, the table's D call, was not compared with the DNA. The CDR3 is 16 amino acids long, termini counted. The germline V gene has CDR1 SGHAT and CDR2 FQDESV (reference sequence).